This T cell receptor beta chain was sequenced for a study of identical twins. V shed 4 bases and J shed 0 bases, with 9 bases lying between them. The CDR3 extends over 15 amino acids. The germline gives CDR1 KGHDR, CDR2 SFDVKD. Via MiXCR, TCRdb re-called the 5' RACE reads, giving one row per CDR3 protein. The sample lists hundreds of thousands of distinct CDR3 sequences, around 8.3% occurring once. A further study also used this sample, focusing on yellow fever vaccine responses in identical twins.

The sequencing input was PBMCs. The chain employs TRBV24-1 and TRBJ2-1; D call uncertain. This receptor was obtained from a woman under 30 in good health. CDR3 sequence: CATSDQESSYNEQFF. CDR3 nucleotides: TGTGCCACCAGTGACCAGGAAAGCTCCTACAATGAGCAGTTCTTC.